Listed here are 26 T cell receptor beta chains from one sample, sequenced in a study of blood T cell repertoires in COVID-19. Assay: immunoSEQ multiplex PCR; the TCRdb copy retains only in-frame clones and omits some. The sample lists about 300,000 clones, about 90% occurring once. Material for sequencing was PBMCs or T cells enriched from blood (not recorded which). Receptor source: a woman between 50 and 59 years old who had been exposed to COVID-19.

This clone was observed a single time. The chain couples TRBV27 to TRBJ1-6; possible D gene TRBD1, 6 bases. Trimming took off 4 bases at V and 7 bases at J, with 17 bases between the two ends. Germline loops: CDR1 MNHEY, CDR2 SMNVEV (reference sequence). There are 16 residues in the CDR3. CDR3 region: CASSSAGGAGNSPLHF. The CDR3 coding sequence is TGTGCCAGCAGTTCCGCTGGGGGGGCAGGGAATTCACCCCTCCACTTT.

The chain joins TRBV28 to TRBJ1-3; 10 bases fit TRBD1. V trimming: 6 bases; J trimming: 4 bases; junction bases outside the gene matches: 9. The germline V gene encodes CDR1 MDHEN and CDR2 SYDVKM. This CDR3 is 16 amino acids long. The CDR3 sequence: CASRPIGTGDGNTIYF. The CDR3 nucleotides read TGTGCCAGCAGGCCGATCGGGACAGGGGACGGAAACACCATATATTTT.

CDR3: CARSCSWTGYYEQYF. CDR3 nucleotides: TGTGCCAGAAGCTGCTCCTGGACAGGGTACTACGAGCAGTACTTC. The J gene is TRBJ2-7, the V gene TRBV5-3; TRBD1 matches 8 bases. TRBV5-3 is known as an ORF, though its function is uncertain. V lost 3 bases and J lost 3; bases outside the gene matches: 8. The CDR3 totals 15 residues.

This chain links TRBV3-1 (or the pseudogene TRBV3-2) with TRBJ2-1; 9 positions agree with TRBD2. Losses at the gene ends were 1 base for V and 4 bases for J; bases not matched to a gene: 2. The CDR3 length is 15 residues. In germline, CDR1 is LGHDT, CDR2 YNNKEL (reference sequence). The CDR3 nucleotides read TGTGCCAGCAGCCAAGGACTAGCGGATTACAATGAGCAGTTCTTC. The encoded protein is CASSQGLADYNEQFF.

There are a few counts of this clone. V gene TRBV28 combines with J gene TRBJ1-2; possible D gene TRBD1, 6 bases. Trimming stripped 8 bases from V and 0 bases from J, with 10 bases between. This CDR3 comprises 13 residues. CDR1 is MDHEN and CDR2 is SYDVKM in the germline V gene. The CDR3 is CASLDRTNYGYTF. As DNA, the CDR3 is TGTGCCAGCCTAGACAGGACTAACTATGGCTACACCTTC.

The rearrangement links TRBV5-4 to TRBJ1-1; D not certain. Germline CDR1 and CDR2: SGHNT and YYREEE (reference sequence). V shed 0 bases and J shed 1 base, with 10 bases lying between them. This CDR3 is 15 amino acids long. CDR3 bases: TGTGCCAGCAGCTTGGATACGGGGTGGAACACTGAAGCTTTCTTT. This encodes CASSLDTGWNTEAFF.

V and J are TRBV10-3 and TRBJ1-5, with D unclear. V was shortened by 2 bases and J by 15 bases, with 17 bases between the two germline ends. Looked up from germline, CDR1 is ENHRY and CDR2 is SYGVKD. The CDR3 consists of 13 residues. CDR3 region: CAISEEAVGRWHF. CDR3 sequence (DNA): TGTGCCATCAGTGAGGAGGCGGTTGGCCGGTGGCATTTT.

J is TRBJ1-2 and V is TRBV28; 9 positions match TRBD1. Germline loops: CDR1 MDHEN, CDR2 SYDVKM. V gave up 2 bases and J gave up 8 bases; unmatched junction bases: 3. The CDR3 is 13 residues long. The CDR3 protein is CASSLRQGEGYTF. CDR3 coding DNA: TGTGCCAGCAGTTTACGACAGGGGGAGGGCTACACCTTC.

This clone has a handful of counts. The chain combines TRBV5-1 with TRBJ2-7; a weak D match, TRBD1 (5 bases). The CDR3 has 14 amino acids. Germline V CDR1 and CDR2: SGHRS, YFSETQ. V lost 2 bases and J lost 3, with 12 bases in between. The CDR3 here is CASSFDSPFYEQYF. Here the CDR3 DNA reads TGCGCCAGCAGCTTTGACAGTCCTTTCTACGAGCAGTACTTC.

The CDR3 nucleotides are TGTGCCAGCAGCAAACCCGACAGGGCCGATAATGAAAAACTGTTTTTT. Translated: CASSKPDRADNEKLFF. The chain uses TRBV28 and TRBJ1-4; 7 bases are a match to TRBD1. V was pared by 6 bases and J by 4 bases, with 11 bases of the junction left unmatched. The CDR3 loop spans 16 amino acids. From germline, CDR1 is MDHEN and CDR2 SYDVKM.

This clone has only one observation. This chain connects TRBV11-2 to TRBJ2-1; 10 bases are a match to TRBD2. J gave up 6 bases and V 2 bases, and 4 bases lay outside the gene matches. The CDR3 is 15 amino acids. Looked up from germline, CDR1 is SGHAT and CDR2 is FQNNGV. CDR3 sequence: CASSLTSGEFNEQFF. Written as DNA, the CDR3 is TGTGCCAGCAGCTTAACTAGCGGGGAGTTCAATGAGCAGTTCTTC.

The rearrangement links TRBV30 to TRBJ1-5; weak D call: TRBD1 (5 bases). The V end lost 5 bases, the J end lost 9 bases, and 23 bases lay between the germline ends. Germline-derived CDR1 and CDR2 are GTSNPN and SVGIG (reference sequence). The CDR3 consists of 15 residues. CDR3 nucleotides: TGTGCCTGGGGGGAGGAGGGGCCCCGGGTCAGGCCCCAGCATTTT. Translating gives CAWGEEGPRVRPQHF.

The rearrangement links TRBV6-1 to TRBJ2-1; D is possibly TRBD2 (5 bases). CDR1 is MNHNS and CDR2 is SASEGT in the germline V gene. V was shortened by 0 bases and J by 7 bases, with 13 bases between the two germline ends. The CDR3 covers 15 residues. DNA of the CDR3: TGTGCCAGCAGTGAAGCGTGGAACCCGGGAAATGAGCAGTTCTTC. As protein: CASSEAWNPGNEQFF.

This clone was counted once. The V and J genes are TRBV5-6 and TRBJ2-2; D uncertain. This CDR3 is built from 15 residues. V was cut by 1 base and J by 0 bases, with 7 bases left in between. Germline V lookup: CDR1 SGHDT, CDR2 YYEEEE. This CDR3 is CASSLPQSNTGELFF. The CDR3, as DNA: TGTGCCAGCAGCTTGCCACAGTCGAACACCGGGGAGCTGTTTTTT.

This chain joins TRBV7-8 and TRBJ2-3; 8 positions agree with TRBD2. The germline CDR1 and CDR2 sequences are SGHVS and FQNEAQ. This CDR3 has 15 residues. V was pared by 11 bases and J by 8 bases, with 18 bases of the junction left unmatched. The CDR3 loop is CASLSGGAIQITQYF. The CDR3 region has the DNA TGTGCCTCTCTAAGCGGGGGCGCTATACAGATTACGCAGTATTTT.

This chain uses TRBV30 with TRBJ1-6, with 9 bases aligning to TRBD1. J was trimmed by 0 bases and V by 0 bases; bases with no gene match: 3. Looked up from germline, CDR1 is GTSNPN and CDR2 is SVGIG (reference sequence). The CDR3 totals 17 residues. Here the CDR3 DNA reads TGTGCCTGGAGTGTCGGGACAGGGAGCTCCTATAATTCACCCCTCCACTTT. Protein sequence: CAWSVGTGSSYNSPLHF.

The chain uses TRBV2 and TRBJ1-4; 10 bases are shared with TRBD1. Trimming removed 6 bases from V and 3 bases from J; junction bases left unmatched: 1. This CDR3 contains 14 residues. Per germline, CDR1 SNHLY and CDR2 FYNNEI. The CDR3 DNA is TGTGCCAGCAGGGGGACAGGGGCTAATGAAAAACTGTTTTTT. Translating gives CASRGTGANEKLFF.

This chain uses TRBV2 with TRBJ1-5, with D possibly being TRBD1 (5 bases). The germline gives CDR1 SNHLY, CDR2 FYNNEI. The CDR3 is 14 residues long. The V end was cut by 3 bases, the J end by 5 bases, with 11 bases between. CDR3 in amino acids: CASSDRVRDQPQHF. The CDR3 DNA sequence: TGTGCCAGCAGTGACAGGGTTAGGGATCAGCCCCAGCATTTT.

The chain combines TRBV12-3 or TRBV12-4 with TRBJ2-2; the D is unclear. V was pared by 4 bases and J by 7 bases, with 10 bases between. CDR3 size: 13 residues. CDR3 DNA sequence: TGTGCCAGCAGTTACTACGCTAACGGGGAGCTGTTTTTT. It encodes CASSYYANGELFF.

The rearrangement links TRBV28 to TRBJ1-5; TRBD1 might be the D (5 bases). This CDR3 contains 14 residues. Deletions cut 7 bases from V and 6 bases from J, with 16 bases between. CDR1 is MDHEN, CDR2 SYDVKM, per germline. CDR3 coding DNA: TGTGCCAGCAAACCCGGGGGGTTTGGTCAGCCCCAGCATTTT. Protein: CASKPGGFGQPQHF.

This clone was seen only once. The chain employs TRBV7-2 and TRBJ1-5, with 7 bases matching TRBD1. The CDR3 has 17 amino acids. Trimming removed 1 base from V and 0 bases from J; junction bases left unmatched: 6. In germline, CDR1 is SGHTA, CDR2 FQGNSA. The CDR3 nucleotides are TGTGCCAGCAGCTTAGACAGGGGATTTAATAGCAATCAGCCCCAGCATTTT. Translated: CASSLDRGFNSNQPQHF.

This rearrangement joins TRBV9 to TRBJ2-2; 11 bases line up with TRBD2. The CDR3 is made up of 14 amino acids. Germline V gene lookup returns CDR1 SGDLS and CDR2 YYNGEE. After removal of 0 bases from V and 10 bases from J, the junction contained 2 bases not matched to a gene. CDR3 DNA: TGTGCCAGCAGCGTAGTAGCGGGGGGGTCGGAGCTGTTTTTT. Translating gives CASSVVAGGSELFF.

This chain links TRBV29-1 with TRBJ2-7, with D maybe TRBD2 (6 bases). Germline values: CDR1 SQVTM, CDR2 ANQGSEA. V was shortened by 4 bases and J by 2 bases, with 21 bases between the two germline ends. The CDR3 loop spans 16 amino acids. CDR3 coding DNA: TGCAGCGTTGGGGGAGGACGAGGGGTGACGACCTACGAGCAGTACTTC. Translated: CSVGGGRGVTTYEQYF.

The V call is TRBV27, the J call TRBJ2-3; no clear D. Trimming stripped 5 bases from V and 1 base from J, with 4 bases between. The CDR3 sequence is 12 residues long. Germline CDR1 MNHEY, CDR2 SMNVEV (reference sequence). CDR3 DNA: TGTGCCAGCAGTCCTCGCACAGATACGCAGTATTTT. Its translation: CASSPRTDTQYF.

This clone was observed once. The chain carries TRBV19 and TRBJ1-2, with D tentatively TRBD1 (6 bases). The length of the CDR3 is 15 residues. Germline V gives CDR1 LNHDA, CDR2 SQIVND (reference sequence). V lost 6 bases, J lost 8 bases, and 22 bases lay in between. Written as DNA, the CDR3 is TGTGCCAGTAGCCAGCCCTTGACAGGTACTCTCGGCTACACCTTC. Protein product: CASSQPLTGTLGYTF.

The chain uses TRBV4-1 and TRBJ1-2; 8 bases match TRBD1. Germline lookup yields CDR1 MGHRA and CDR2 YSYEKL. V was pared by 4 bases and J by 4 bases, with 8 bases of the junction left unmatched. The CDR3 is 15 amino acids. CDR3 nucleotides: TGCGCCAGCAGCCCGAGAACAGGGGGAGGCTATGGCTACACCTTC. Its translation: CASSPRTGGGYGYTF.